The sequence of this TCR beta chain was determined in a study of T cells in Graves' hyperthyroidism and ophthalmopathy (dated by TCRdb to the late 2010s). Describing the broader study: Peripheral blood samples were taken at the time of initial diagnosis, prior to any treatment. In six Graves' hyperthyroidism patients, the study also compared T-cell repertoires from thyroid tissue with T-cell repertoires from blood. After blood sampling, hyperthyroidism patients were treated with methimazole at a starting dose of 30 mg daily, and ophthalmopathy patients were treated with high-dose intravenous methylprednisolone. The roughly 99 discovery patients were divided at random into training and test sets in a 7:3 ratio. The paper reports TCR Vbeta CDR3 sequencing of more than 120 peripheral blood samples: approximately 41 ophthalmopathy, about 75 hyperthyroidism and about 17 progressor patients. A discovery cohort of about a hundred patients, roughly 40 with Graves' ophthalmopathy and about 58 with stable Graves' hyperthyroidism, was used to find distinguishing TCR V-J signatures. Whether ophthalmopathy could be predicted prospectively was tested in an independent validation cohort made up of under 20 hyperthyroidism patients plus 17 patients who later progressed to ophthalmopathy.

Taken from cysteine to phenylalanine, the CDR3 has 13 residues. This entry keeps only the CDR3 DNA: 39 bases, framed from base 1. Trimming removed 2 bases from V and 4 bases from J, leaving 8 bases between the germline ends. Based on the germline V gene, the CDR1 and CDR2 sequences are MNHEY and SVGAGI. Amplification of TCR beta CDR3 regions was carried out from RNA transcripts. The TCR CDR3 was subjected to a first round of RT-PCR using the HTBI primer set and the Qiagen OneStep RT-PCR kit. The libraries were constructed in a second round of multiplex PCR and then size-selected and purified. The libraries were sequenced on an Illumina HiSeq2000 using paired-end 100 bp reads. In the authors' own workflow: SOAPnuke was used to process the raw data, with reads discarded if the reads contained adapters or uncalled bases, had a mean Phred below 15, or lacked an exact constant-primer or identifier match. High-quality paired reads were merged using COPE v1.2.5, and each unique nucleotide sequence was defined as a clonotype. MiTCR v1.1 was used to align clonotypes to the IMGT TRBV, TRBD and TRBJ reference segments. The analysis was restricted to V-J combinations with a frequency above 0.0001, which together covered about 99% of the repertoires. A TCS score was defined as the ratio between F50 (clonal expansion) and ExV (chaos), using BLOSUM62-based TCRdist between CDR3 peptides within each V-J. Welch's t-statistics and random forest reduced fewer than 600 V-J features to fewer than 15, which were used in a naive Bayes classifier (R e1071). TCRdb trimmed public reads at Q25 via fastp, called clones via MiXCR and kept in-frame beta chains. Records with the same CDR3 protein are collapsed into one entry carrying the most frequent genes and DNA. These V and J calls derive from TCRdb rather than the authors' analysis. The sample table lists around 520,000 distinct CDR3 sequences, around a quarter of them with a count of one. The biggest ten clones account for 11% of the sample.

About this clonotype: Its binding antigen is unknown. Base quality data are lacking; no much larger clone is found one base away.

On the study overall, not on this receptor specifically: In validation, progression to ophthalmopathy was predicted by the model with 55% to 71% sensitivity and around 76% specificity, a median of 6.5 months before onset. A model built on a 13 V-J signature distinguished ophthalmopathy from stable hyperthyroidism, reaching roughly 88% sensitivity and approximately 83% specificity in cross-validation and 80%/75% in testing. Most expanded thyroid clonotypes (frequency above 0.001) were also found in blood, which suggests that blood repertoires may mirror thyroid immune responses. Sample size was not statistically predetermined, and investigators were not blinded to group allocation.

Moderately to severely active disease, a Clinical Activity Score of at least 3, a NOSPECS grade of at least 4, and a duration under 3 months were present in ophthalmopathy patients. Patients with uncontrolled infections, other autoimmune diseases, pregnancy or lactation were excluded. Diagnoses relied on clinical symptoms, serum thyroxine and TRAb, thyroid ultrasound and orbital computed tomography. PBMCs were isolated from about 9.1 ml of fresh peripheral blood by Ficoll-Paque density gradient centrifugation. Trizol reagent was used to extract total RNA, and RNA quality was then checked on an Agilent 2100 Bioanalyzer.

The rearranged segments are TRBV6-5 and TRBJ1-2, with the identity of the D gene unclear. The sequence came from a young woman with Graves' ophthalmopathy. The sequencing sample was made of blood. The sequence in DNA is TGTGCCAGCAGTTACCTAGGCTCCTATGGCTACACCTTC. Its amino acids are CASSYLGSYGYTF.